Following are 23 T cell receptor beta chains from one sample sequenced in a study of beta chain features in type 1 diabetes. As every portion of the isolated RNA was reverse transcribed, the sequencing read expressed TCRB transcripts. Method: immunoSEQ multiplex PCR; TCRdb's copy keeps in-frame clones and lacks some. The sample lists fewer than 650,000 clones; about 16% were seen once. The sequencing sample was made of naive CD4+ T cells from blood. All receptors derive from a man aged 18 to 35 in good health.

This clone was counted only a few times. CDR3 coding DNA: TGTGCCAGCAAGGGACTAAACACCGGGGAGCTGTTTTTT. It encodes CASKGLNTGELFF. V usage is TRBV25-1 and J usage is TRBJ2-2; TRBD2 agrees at 7 bases. J lost 2 bases, V lost 7 bases, and 1 base had no gene match. CDR1 is MGHDK and CDR2 is SYGVNS in the germline V gene. The CDR3 is 13 residues long.

The chain has TRBV12-5 and TRBJ1-1, with D perhaps matching TRBD1 (5 bases). CDR3 length: 16 amino acids. Germline CDR1 and CDR2: LGHNT and FRNRAP. Trimming left V 0 bases short and J 4 bases short, with 15 bases between. The CDR3: CASGLVLRGIGTEAFF. The CDR3 region has the DNA TGTGCTAGTGGTTTGGTATTGAGGGGAATTGGCACTGAAGCTTTCTTT.

This clone was detected a few times. V and J are TRBV5-1 and TRBJ2-3; possible D gene TRBD2, 6 bases. The CDR3 runs to 18 residues. Per germline, CDR1 SGHRS and CDR2 YFSETQ. The ends were cut back, 0 bases at V and 7 bases at J, with 24 bases in the middle. The CDR3 sequence is CASSLARSTSLAGNTQYF. The DNA of the CDR3 is TGCGCCAGCAGCTTGGCCCGCTCAACTAGCCTAGCAGGGAATACGCAGTATTTT. Looking up the rest from reference TRBV5-1 and TRBJ2-3 gives the full variable domain: KAGVTQTPRYLIKTRGQQVTLSCSPISGHRSVSWYQQTPGQGLQFLFEYFSETQRNKGNFPGRFSGRQFSNSRSEMNVSTLELGDSALYLCASSLARSTSLAGNTQYFGPGTRLTVL.

The rearrangement joins TRBV7-2 to TRBJ2-3; a possible D gene is TRBD2 (6 bases). This CDR3 has 14 amino acids. CDR1 is SGHTA, CDR2 FQGNSA, per germline. The germline V and J ends were trimmed by 5 bases and 6 bases, with 15 bases remaining between them. CDR3 residues: CASSQSGRPDTQYF. The CDR3 DNA sequence: TGTGCCAGCAGCCAGAGCGGGCGCCCGGATACGCAGTATTTT.

The genes are TRBV7-2 and TRBJ2-1; D gene uncertain. The CDR3 loop spans 18 amino acids. Deletions cut 3 bases from V and 0 bases from J, with 18 bases between. Germline V gene sequence: CDR1 SGHTA, CDR2 FQGNSA. CDR3 DNA: TGTGCCAGCAGCTTCCCCGGATCGCCTAAGAGCTCCTACAATGAGCAGTTCTTC. Translation gives CASSFPGSPKSSYNEQFF.

This clone has more than one count but fewer than ten. The V and J genes are TRBV4-3 and TRBJ1-5; D remains unclear. CDR1 and CDR2 (germline): LGHNA, YSLEER. CDR3 length equals 14 residues. V lost 0 bases and J 5 bases, leaving 8 bases between the germline ends. The DNA for the CDR3 is TGCGCCAGCAGCCAAGAAGGAAACCATCAGCCCCAGCATTTT. Its protein product is CASSQEGNHQPQHF.

The chain carries TRBV19 and TRBJ1-4; TRBD1 agrees at 10 bases. This CDR3 has 14 residues. V lost 6 bases to trimming and J lost 8 bases; unmatched junction nucleotides: 6. Germline V lookup: CDR1 LNHDA, CDR2 SQIVND (reference sequence). The CDR3 bases are TGTGCCAGTAGAGACAGGGGGCGCGACGAAAAACTGTTTTTT. It translates to CASRDRGRDEKLFF.

This clone occurred a few times. The genes are TRBV5-8 and TRBJ2-7; D not resolved. In germline, CDR1 is SGHTS, CDR2 YDEGEE. The V end was cut by 2 bases, the J end by 3 bases, with 12 bases between. There are 14 residues in the CDR3. In DNA form, the CDR3 reads TGTGCCAGCAGCTTCTTTACAGAACGCTACGAGCAGTACTTC. This encodes CASSFFTERYEQYF. Full variable domain (missing parts from reference TRBV5-8 and TRBJ2-7): EAGVTQSPTHLIKTRGQQATLRCSPISGHTSVYWYQQALGLGLQFLLWYDEGEERNRGNFPPRFSGRQFPNYSSELNVNALELEDSALYLCASSFFTERYEQYFGPGTRLTVT.

The chain is built from TRBV6-4 and TRBJ2-7, with TRBD2 matching 11 bases. Unmatched junction bases numbered 6, after V lost 8 bases and J lost 3 bases. Germline V gene sequence: CDR1 MRHNA, CDR2 SNTAGT. This CDR3 has 14 amino acids. CDR3 bases: TGTGCCAGCTATACTAGCGGGGGCCGCTACGAGCAGTACTTC. The encoded protein is CASYTSGGRYEQYF.

V gene TRBV30 combines with J gene TRBJ1-2; no reliable D call. In germline, CDR1 is GTSNPN, CDR2 SVGIG (reference sequence). Trimming removed 3 bases at V and 2 bases at J, with 13 bases between. The length of the CDR3 is 14 residues. CDR3 sequence (DNA): TGTGCCTGGAGCCTGGAAGGGTTAAACTATGGCTACACCTTC. Its protein is CAWSLEGLNYGYTF.

The chain uses TRBV7-9 and TRBJ2-7; 8 nucleotides line up with TRBD2. Trimming cost V 5 bases and J 5 bases; bases outside gene matches: 11. Germline loops: CDR1 SEHNR, CDR2 FQNEAQ (reference sequence). The CDR3 spans 15 residues. The CDR3 nucleotides are TGTGCCAGCAGCCCCGACCGGGCGGGAGGCCACGAGCAGTACTTC. It translates to CASSPDRAGGHEQYF.

This clone has just a few counts. This rearrangement joins TRBV5-1 to TRBJ1-1, with 7 nucleotides matching TRBD1. This CDR3 contains 17 residues. J lost 5 bases, V lost 0 bases, and 13 bases had no gene match. The germline V gene has CDR1 SGHRS and CDR2 YFSETQ. The CDR3 region is CASSLGLRQGIKTEAFF. The DNA for the CDR3 is TGCGCCAGCAGCTTGGGCCTAAGACAGGGTATTAAGACTGAAGCTTTCTTT.

The table lists this clone with a few counts. The rearrangement uses TRBV4-3 and TRBJ1-2; D gene uncertain. This CDR3 is built from 16 residues. Germline V gives CDR1 LGHNA, CDR2 YSLEER. V lost 1 base and J 2 bases, leaving 14 bases between the germline ends. Written as DNA, the CDR3 is TGCGCCAGCAGCCAAGGTGACTGGGGAGCGAACTATGGCTACACCTTC. Amino acid sequence: CASSQGDWGANYGYTF.

The gene calls are TRBV18 and TRBJ2-7, with 9 positions matching TRBD2. CDR1 KGHSH and CDR2 LQKENI come from the germline V gene. CDR3 length: 14 residues. Losses at the gene ends were 3 bases for V and 3 bases for J; bases not matched to a gene: 3. This chain's CDR3 is CASSPTSGFYEQYF. In DNA, the CDR3 is TGTGCCAGCTCACCTACTAGCGGGTTCTACGAGCAGTACTTC.

In this sample, this clone turned up a few times. The chain has TRBV4-3 and TRBJ1-1; D gene uncertain. Germline CDR1 reads LGHNA; CDR2 reads YSLEER. Trimming took off 1 base at V and 1 base at J, with 7 bases between the two ends. This CDR3 has 14 amino acids. The CDR3 nucleotides are TGCGCCAGCAGCCAAGCCCCTCAGAACACTGAAGCTTTCTTT. Protein sequence: CASSQAPQNTEAFF.

This clone was counted between two and nine times. V gene TRBV6-1 combines with J gene TRBJ2-5; TRBD2 is a possible D gene (6 bases). CDR3 size: 16 residues. CDR1 MNHNS and CDR2 SASEGT come from the germline V gene. The V end was cut by 4 bases, the J end by 4 bases, with 19 bases between. CDR3 nucleotide sequence: TGTGCCAGCAGTGTCTTCGCGGGACCCATGGGAGAGACCCAGTACTTC. Its protein is CASSVFAGPMGETQYF.

V gene TRBV6-4 combines with J gene TRBJ2-1, with D unresolved. The CDR3 is made up of 13 amino acids. Germline V lookup: CDR1 MRHNA, CDR2 SNTAGT. Trimming shortened V by 5 bases and J by 6 bases, and 11 bases separated the two germline ends. CDR3 coding DNA: TGTGCCAGCAGTTCGTGGGTTACCAATGAGCAGTTCTTC. Residues: CASSSWVTNEQFF.

The chain joins TRBV5-1 to TRBJ1-2, with 9 bases aligning to TRBD1. Trimming cost V 0 bases and J 6 bases; bases outside gene matches: 6. CDR1 is SGHRS and CDR2 is YFSETQ in the germline V gene. The CDR3 has 15 residues. The CDR3 bases are TGCGCCAGCAGCTTGGTGGGACAGGGAGGTGATGGCTACACCTTC. The encoded protein is CASSLVGQGGDGYTF.

In this sample, this clone turned up a few times. The rearrangement joins TRBV2 to TRBJ2-1; 9 nucleotides line up with TRBD2. Germline V gene lookup returns CDR1 SNHLY and CDR2 FYNNEI. V dropped 4 bases and J dropped 7; count of bases not matched to a gene: 5. The CDR3 spans 14 residues. CDR3 sequence (DNA): TGTGCCAGCAGTGGCCTAGCGGGACGGAATGAGCAGTTCTTC. Residues: CASSGLAGRNEQFF.

The chain couples TRBV7-2 to TRBJ2-5, with TRBD2 as a possible D gene (5 bases). The germline V and J ends were trimmed by 0 bases and 4 bases, with 12 bases remaining between them. There are 15 residues in the CDR3. CDR1 and CDR2 (germline): SGHTA, FQGNSA. The CDR3 nucleotides are TGTGCCAGCAGCTTAGCTGTGCGGGCCGGAGAGACCCAGTACTTC. The encoded protein is CASSLAVRAGETQYF.

The genes are TRBV15 and TRBJ2-3, with TRBD1 matching 7 bases. Germline V CDR1 and CDR2: LNHNV, YYDKDF (reference sequence). The ends lost 0 bases at V and 2 bases at J; junction bases unmatched: 8. This CDR3 is 17 amino acids long. CDR3 sequence: CATSREGGRGFTDTQYF. The CDR3 nucleotides are TGTGCCACCAGCAGAGAAGGGGGCAGGGGATTCACAGATACGCAGTATTTT.

This clone was seen a handful of times. The gene calls are TRBV9 and TRBJ2-2; the D is unclear. CDR1 and CDR2 from the germline V gene are SGDLS and YYNGEE. The V gene lost 4 bases and the J gene lost 0 bases, with 10 bases spanning the gap. The CDR3 is 15 residues long. As DNA, the CDR3 is TGTGCCAGCAGCCCCCAGTTAACGAACACCGGGGAGCTGTTTTTT. It translates to CASSPQLTNTGELFF. Full variable domain (remainder filled in from reference TRBV9 and TRBJ2-2): DSGVTQTPKHLITATGQRVTLRCSPRSGDLSVYWYQQSLDQGLQFLIQYYNGEERAKGNILERFSAQQFPDLHSELNLSSLELGDSALYFCASSPQLTNTGELFFGEGSRLTVL.

There are a few counts of this clone. The chain employs TRBV7-9 and TRBJ1-3; D uncertain. The CDR3 is 17 amino acids. Trimming took off 0 bases at V and 7 bases at J, with 19 bases between the two ends. Germline values: CDR1 SEHNR, CDR2 FQNEAQ (reference sequence). In DNA form, the CDR3 reads TGTGCCAGCAGCTTAGCCAATCTTCTCGGTCCCGGGAACACCATATATTTT. Its translation: CASSLANLLGPGNTIYF.